This T cell receptor (beta chain) was captured in a study of blood T cell repertoires in COVID-19. Study information: Acute and convalescent COVID-19 specimens originated in the United States, Italy and Spain. T cells, B-cell-depleted T cells, or PBMCs supplied cDNA or gDNA.

CDR1 and CDR2 (germline): SGDLS, YYNGEE. V lost 3 bases and J lost 4; bases outside the gene matches: 7. The CDR3 has 15 residues. Methods used by the authors: Amplification with reference gene primers provided the estimates of nucleated cell counts. The method was immunoSEQ multiplex PCR; TCRdb's version includes in-frame clones alone and lacks a portion of them. V and J calls and clone size are copied from that table; D and trimming were computed from the DNA. The data show over 150,000 clones, around 87% seen once. This chain connects TRBV9 to TRBJ1-1; 9 bases are shared with TRBD1. The TCR comes from a man aged 35 to 55 with active or convalescent COVID-19. Material for sequencing was peripheral blood. The CDR3 coding sequence is TGTGCCAGCAGCGGGTCACAGGGGGCCGGCACTGAAGCTTTCTTT. This translates into CASSGSQGAGTEAFF.